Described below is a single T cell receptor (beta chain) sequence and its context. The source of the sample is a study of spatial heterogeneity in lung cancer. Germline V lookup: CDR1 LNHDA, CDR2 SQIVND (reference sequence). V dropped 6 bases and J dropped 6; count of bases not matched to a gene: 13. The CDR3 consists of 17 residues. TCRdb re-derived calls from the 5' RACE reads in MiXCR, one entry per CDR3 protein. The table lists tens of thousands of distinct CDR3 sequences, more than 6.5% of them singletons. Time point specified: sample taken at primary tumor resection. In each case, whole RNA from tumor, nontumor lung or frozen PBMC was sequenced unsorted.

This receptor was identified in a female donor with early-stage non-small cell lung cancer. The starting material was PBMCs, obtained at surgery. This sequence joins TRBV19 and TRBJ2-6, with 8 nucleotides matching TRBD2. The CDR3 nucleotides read TGTGCCAGTAGCGGGAGGGAACCTGGGATGGTGGCCAACGTCCTGACTTTC. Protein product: CASSGREPGMVANVLTF. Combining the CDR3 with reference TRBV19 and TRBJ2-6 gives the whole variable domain DGGITQSPKYLFRKEGQNVTLSCEQNLNHDAMYWYRQDPGQGLRLIYYSQIVNDFQKGDIAEGYSVSREKKESFPLTVTSAQKNPTAFYLCASSGREPGMVANVLTFGAGSRLTVL.